Presented here are 32 T cell receptor beta chains from one specimen sequenced in a study of beta chain features in type 1 diabetes. General study results and limits: The study found moderately but significantly shorter TCRB CDR3s in all four CD4+ subsets of Type 1 diabetes patients.

The authors reverse transcribed all of the isolated RNA, so sequencing captured expressed TCRB transcripts. This table comes from immunoSEQ multiplex PCR, and its TCRdb copy is limited to in-frame clones, with some not included. The sample has some 200,000 clones, roughly 17% seen once. No cognate antigen is known for these TCRs. The sequenced sample was naive CD4+ T cells from blood. The receptors were sampled from a man aged 30 to 39 with type 1 diabetes.

Only a few counts were recorded for this clone. The genes are TRBV10-3 and TRBJ1-4; no reliable D call. The CDR3 runs to 11 residues. Trimming pared 0 bases from V and 8 bases from J, leaving 1 base between. CDR1 is ENHRY, CDR2 SYGVKD, per germline. In DNA form, the CDR3 reads TGTGCCATCAGTGAGTCGGAAAAACTGTTTTTT. It yields the protein CAISESEKLFF.

The rearrangement joins TRBV10-1 to TRBJ2-6; no clear D. The CDR3 has 17 residues. CDR1 is WNHNN, CDR2 SYGVQD, per germline (reference sequence). V gave up 8 bases and J gave up 3 bases, with 20 bases separating them. The CDR3 sequence: CASLFGRTSNGANVLTF. In DNA, the CDR3 is TGCGCCAGCCTCTTCGGACGGACGTCTAATGGGGCCAACGTCCTGACTTTC.

V usage is TRBV29-1 and J usage is TRBJ2-3, with 9 bases identical to TRBD1. Germline loops: CDR1 SQVTM, CDR2 ANQGSEA. With V trimmed by 7 bases and J by 2 bases, 4 bases remained unmatched. This CDR3 comprises 13 residues. CDR3 coding DNA: TGCAGCGCTGGACAGGGGTCCACAGATACGCAGTATTTT. It yields the protein CSAGQGSTDTQYF.

There are a few counts of this clone. V gene TRBV4-1 combines with J gene TRBJ2-5; D is unclear. This CDR3 contains 13 residues. Germline CDR1 reads MGHRA; CDR2 reads YSYEKL. V was shortened by 4 bases and J by 0 bases, with 6 bases between the two germline ends. CDR3: CASSLAYQETQYF. In nucleotides, the CDR3 is TGCGCCAGCAGCCTTGCGTACCAAGAGACCCAGTACTTC.

The genes are TRBV7-2 and TRBJ1-2; D remains ambiguous. V was clipped by 6 bases and J by 2 bases, with 10 bases between them. The CDR3 loop spans 13 amino acids. From germline, CDR1 is SGHTA and CDR2 FQGNSA. The CDR3 spells CASRKTENYGYTF. As DNA, the CDR3 is TGTGCCAGCAGGAAAACAGAGAACTATGGCTACACCTTC.

The CDR3: CASSATVAGGTQETQYF. CDR3 coding DNA: TGTGCCAGTAGCGCAACGGTGGCGGGAGGCACACAAGAGACCCAGTACTTC. The V and J genes are TRBV19 and TRBJ2-5, with 8 positions matching TRBD2. The CDR3 has 17 amino acids. In germline, CDR1 is LNHDA, CDR2 SQIVND (reference sequence). V gave up 6 bases and J gave up 2 bases; unmatched junction bases: 14. The full variable domain, its missing parts supplied by reference TRBV19 and TRBJ2-5, is DGGITQSPKYLFRKEGQNVTLSCEQNLNHDAMYWYRQDPGQGLRLIYYSQIVNDFQKGDIAEGYSVSREKKESFPLTVTSAQKNPTAFYLCASSATVAGGTQETQYFGPGTRLLVL.

This clone came up a few times. The chain combines TRBV7-2 with TRBJ2-1; D is undetermined. V was clipped by 4 bases and J by 4 bases, with 14 bases between them. Germline CDR1 and CDR2: SGHTA and FQGNSA. This CDR3 has 15 amino acids. The CDR3 nucleotides read TGTGCCAGCAGCTCCGTCTTCTGGCAGTACAATGAGCAGTTCTTC. Its protein product is CASSSVFWQYNEQFF.

The rearrangement uses TRBV29-1 and TRBJ1-2, with 10 bases lining up with TRBD1. The germline gives CDR1 SQVTM, CDR2 ANQGSEA. The CDR3 runs 14 residues. The trim removed 8 bases at V and 8 bases at J, leaving 14 bases unmatched. The CDR3 DNA reads as TGCAGCACCGCCCAGGGGACAGGGGTATGGGGCTACACCTTC. Protein: CSTAQGTGVWGYTF.

This clone came up a few times. CDR3 amino acids: CAWNRGQGYEQYF. The CDR3 bases are TGTGCCTGGAACCGGGGACAGGGTTACGAGCAGTACTTC. The genes are TRBV30 and TRBJ2-7, with 9 bases lining up with TRBD1. Per the germline V gene, CDR1 is GTSNPN and CDR2 is SVGIG (reference sequence). With 4 bases clipped from V and 4 bases from J, the junction kept 5 bases outside the gene matches. The CDR3 is 13 residues long.

This clone was detected a few times. This sequence joins TRBV25-1 and TRBJ2-5, with TRBD1 as a possible D gene (6 bases). The V gene's germline CDR1 is MGHDK and CDR2 SYGVNS. This CDR3 region has 14 residues. The ends were cut back, 7 bases at V and 4 bases at J, with 16 bases in the middle. Written as DNA, the CDR3 is TGTGCCAGCACGTTACAGGGAATCTCAGAGACCCAGTACTTC. It yields the protein CASTLQGISETQYF.

The V call is TRBV6-5, the J call TRBJ2-1; a possible D gene is TRBD2 (6 bases). CDR3 size: 15 residues. Germline assignment: CDR1 MNHEY and CDR2 SVGAGI. The V end lost 5 bases, the J end lost 2 bases, and 13 bases lay between the germline ends. The CDR3 sequence is CASSPRTGAYNEQFF. CDR3 sequence (DNA): TGTGCCAGCAGTCCGAGGACGGGAGCCTACAATGAGCAGTTCTTC.

This clone was counted a few times. J is TRBJ2-7 and V is TRBV29-1, with TRBD2 matching over 9 bases. Germline V gene lookup returns CDR1 SQVTM and CDR2 ANQGSEA. V was pared by 7 bases and J by 7 bases, with 8 bases of the junction left unmatched. This CDR3 spans 12 amino acids. This CDR3 reads CSAEGLAGEQYF. CDR3 nucleotide sequence: TGCAGCGCAGAAGGTCTAGCGGGAGAGCAGTACTTC.

The V call is TRBV29-1, the J call TRBJ2-7, with D hard to call. Trimming took off 0 bases at V and 3 bases at J, with 3 bases between the two ends. Germline V CDR1 and CDR2: SQVTM, ANQGSEA. CDR3 size: 11 residues. CDR3: CSVEDYYEQYF. Written as DNA, the CDR3 is TGCAGCGTTGAAGACTACTACGAGCAGTACTTC.

The rearrangement uses TRBV9 and TRBJ2-5, with D perhaps given as TRBD1 or TRBD2 (5 bases each). The CDR3 is made up of 15 amino acids. V lost 0 bases to trimming and J lost 5 bases, with 14 bases between them. Germline CDR1 and CDR2: SGDLS and YYNGEE. The CDR3 DNA follows: TGTGCCAGCAGCGTAGAAGGCCAGGGCGGGGAGACCCAGTACTTC. Amino acid sequence: CASSVEGQGGETQYF.

This clone was counted a few times. The chain employs TRBV4-1 and TRBJ2-2; D not certain. This CDR3 spans 15 amino acids. V was pared by 0 bases and J by 1 base, with 6 bases between. Germline V gives CDR1 MGHRA, CDR2 YSYEKL. The CDR3 DNA sequence: TGCGCCAGCAGCCAAGAGGGCGGGAACACCGGGGAGCTGTTTTTT. This encodes CASSQEGGNTGELFF.

The genes are TRBV7-8 and TRBJ2-4; D is possibly TRBD2 (5 bases). The CDR3 has 14 residues. V shed 1 base and J shed 13 bases, with 17 bases lying between them. CDR1 is SGHVS, CDR2 FQNEAQ, per germline. The CDR3 region has the DNA TGTGCCAGCAGCTTAGGCGGGTACGACGGTATGCAGTACTTC. This codes for CASSLGGYDGMQYF. The whole variable domain, filled in from reference TRBV7-8 and TRBJ2-4, reads GAGVSQSPRYKVAKRGQDVALRCDPISGHVSLFWYQQALGQGPEFLTYFQNEAQLDKSGLPSDRFFAERPEGSVSTLKIQRTQQEDSAVYLCASSLGGYDGMQYFGAGTRLSVL.

This clone was seen only a few times. This sequence joins TRBV2 and TRBJ2-4, with 7 bases aligning to TRBD1. V lost 7 bases and J lost 0; bases outside the gene matches: 6. The CDR3 totals 15 residues. The germline V gene has CDR1 SNHLY and CDR2 FYNNEI. CDR3 loop: CASTIQGIAKNIQYF. The CDR3 DNA is TGTGCCAGCACGATACAGGGGATAGCCAAAAACATTCAGTACTTC.

The genes are TRBV27 and TRBJ1-5, with 8 positions matching TRBD1. CDR3 size: 17 residues. Trimming at V came to 2 bases and at J to 4 bases, leaving 10 bases not matched to a gene. Germline V gives CDR1 MNHEY, CDR2 SMNVEV (reference sequence). The CDR3 nucleotides read TGTGCCAGCAGTTTAGAATGGACAGGGAATTCGAATCAGCCCCAGCATTTT. Protein sequence: CASSLEWTGNSNQPQHF.

The V call is TRBV7-9, the J call TRBJ2-5, with D perhaps matching TRBD2 (6 bases). Trimming removed 3 bases from V and 2 bases from J, with 13 bases in between. CDR1 is SEHNR, CDR2 FQNEAQ, per germline (reference sequence). This CDR3 has 15 residues. CDR3 DNA sequence: TGTGCCAGCAGCTTGATGTCCGGGGGACAAGAGACCCAGTACTTC. It encodes CASSLMSGGQETQYF.

J is TRBJ2-1 and V is TRBV29-1, with 11 positions matching TRBD1. CDR1 and CDR2 (germline): SQVTM, ANQGSEA. CDR3 length: 14 residues. V trimming: 4 bases; J trimming: 7 bases; junction bases outside the gene matches: 6. In DNA, the CDR3 is TGCAGCGTTGCGGCCGGGACAGGGGGGAATGAGCAGTTCTTC. Translating gives CSVAAGTGGNEQFF.

This clone was picked up a small number of times. This chain connects TRBV13 to TRBJ2-3; D could derive from TRBD1 or TRBD2 (5 bases each). The CDR3 extends over 13 amino acids. The V end lost 8 bases, the J end lost 7 bases, and 16 bases lay between the germline ends. Germline V CDR1 and CDR2: PRHDT, FYEKMQ (reference sequence). The CDR3 nucleotides are TGTGCCAGCGCCCCCGGGACCGCCTATACGCAGTATTTT. It is translated as CASAPGTAYTQYF. Drawing the rest from reference TRBV13 and TRBJ2-3, the complete variable domain is AAGVIQSPRHLIKEKRETATLKCYPIPRHDTVYWYQQGPGQDPQFLISFYEKMQSDKGSIPDRFSAQQFSDYHSELNMSSLELGDSALYFCASAPGTAYTQYFGPGTRLTVL.

The gene calls are TRBV7-2 and TRBJ2-7; D not certain. The germline V gene encodes CDR1 SGHTA and CDR2 FQGNSA. Trimming left V 5 bases short and J 0 bases short, with 11 bases between. This CDR3 contains 14 residues. The CDR3 DNA follows: TGTGCCAGCAGCCAAGGGCTCCTCTCCTACGAGCAGTACTTC. It encodes CASSQGLLSYEQYF.

This clone has more than one count but fewer than ten. The chain couples TRBV10-3 to TRBJ2-3; possibly TRBD2 for D (5 bases). CDR1 is ENHRY and CDR2 is SYGVKD in the germline V gene. The V gene lost 6 bases and the J gene lost 1 base, with 14 bases spanning the gap. The CDR3 is made up of 15 amino acids. The CDR3 region is CAISLGLQRTDTQYF. The CDR3 DNA sequence: TGTGCCATCAGCCTCGGACTGCAACGCACAGATACGCAGTATTTT.

This clone was observed a handful of times. Here the CDR3 reads CASRGRTGGDTQYF. The CDR3 DNA reads as TGTGCCAGCAGGGGGAGGACAGGCGGCGATACGCAGTATTTT. The gene calls are TRBV6-6 and TRBJ2-3, with D perhaps matching TRBD1 (7 bases). Trimming took off 6 bases at V and 6 bases at J, with 16 bases between the two ends. Germline loops: CDR1 MNHNY, CDR2 SVGAGI (reference sequence). There are 14 residues in the CDR3.

The chain carries TRBV29-1 and TRBJ2-7, with D unclear. This CDR3 is 11 amino acids long. The V end was cut by 3 bases, the J end by 9 bases, with 12 bases between. Germline values: CDR1 SQVTM, CDR2 ANQGSEA. The CDR3 region is CSVEESYRQYF. The CDR3 DNA follows: TGCAGCGTTGAGGAGTCTTATAGGCAGTACTTC.

This clone turned up a few times. Other DNA sequences in the sample encode the same CDR3. The genes are TRBV20-1 and TRBJ1-2; no reliable D call. Germline CDR1 is DFQATT and CDR2 is SNEGSKA (reference sequence). V lost 4 bases and J lost 1, with 4 bases in between. This CDR3 has 11 amino acids. CDR3 region: CSANNNYGYTF. The CDR3 nucleotides are TGCAGTGCTAACAATAACTATGGCTACACCTTC.

In this sample, this clone turned up a few times. Other DNA sequences of this sample code for an identical CDR3. CDR3 coding DNA: TGTGCCAGCAGCGTAGAGGGAGGCTCCTACAATGAGCAGTTCTTC. Protein sequence: CASSVEGGSYNEQFF. The chain recombines TRBV9 with TRBJ2-1; the D gene is possibly TRBD2 (6 bases). The length of the CDR3 is 15 residues. The germline CDR1 and CDR2 sequences are SGDLS and YYNGEE. V gave up 0 bases and J gave up 0 bases, with 7 bases separating them.

This clone was counted a few times. The rearrangement links TRBV29-1 to TRBJ2-2; D gene uncertain. V was trimmed by 7 bases and J by 0 bases, leaving 3 bases between them. CDR1 SQVTM and CDR2 ANQGSEA come from the germline V gene. The CDR3 consists of 11 residues. The CDR3 sequence: CSASNTGELFF. DNA of the CDR3: TGCAGCGCCTCGAACACCGGGGAGCTGTTTTTT.

This clone was observed a single time. This CDR3 is also generated by other DNA sequences in the sample. The genes are TRBV29-1 and TRBJ1-3; D not resolved. Trimming took off 6 bases at V and 1 base at J, with 4 bases between the two ends. Looked up from germline, CDR1 is SQVTM and CDR2 is ANQGSEA. The CDR3 runs to 11 residues. The CDR3 spells CSVLSGNTIYF. CDR3 bases: TGCAGCGTACTATCTGGAAACACCATATATTTT. Supplemented by reference TRBV29-1 and TRBJ1-3, the full variable domain reads SAVISQKPSRDICQRGTSLTIQCQVDSQVTMMFWYRQQPGQSLTLIATANQGSEATYESGFVIDKFPISRPNLTFSTLTVSNMSPEDSSIYLCSVLSGNTIYFGEGSWLTVV.

The J gene is TRBJ1-5, the V gene TRBV6-5; no firm D call. The CDR3 runs 14 residues. V lost 2 bases, J lost 2 bases, and 7 bases lay in between. Germline values: CDR1 MNHEY, CDR2 SVGAGI. CDR3 protein: CASSYAAGNQPQHF. The CDR3 nucleotides are TGTGCCAGCAGTTACGCCGCAGGCAATCAGCCCCAGCATTTT.

This chain joins TRBV7-9 and TRBJ1-1, with no clear D. The CDR3 runs 13 residues. Trimming stripped 1 base from V and 1 base from J, with 4 bases between. Germline CDR1 SEHNR, CDR2 FQNEAQ (reference sequence). This CDR3 is CASSLVENTEAFF. CDR3 nucleotides: TGTGCCAGCAGCTTAGTGGAGAACACTGAAGCTTTCTTT.

The rearrangement links TRBV18 to TRBJ2-7; weak D call: TRBD1 (5 bases). CDR1 is KGHSH, CDR2 LQKENI, per germline. Trimming removed 5 bases at V and 4 bases at J, with 6 bases between. This CDR3 is built from 11 residues. CDR3 coding DNA: TGTGCCAGCTCAAAGGGGTACGAGCAGTACTTC. Translation gives CASSKGYEQYF.